What follows are 9 T cell receptor beta chains derived from one specimen sequenced in a study of OX40 agonist ivuxolimab in advanced cancers. Using immunoSEQ multiplex PCR, the repertoire was profiled, and TCRdb retains in-frame clones only, with some absent. Of roughly 25,000 clones in the sample, approximately 80% were seen once. The sequencing used CD4+ or CD8+ T cells sorted from blood, collected in a trial of the OX40 agonist ivuxolimab. Source of these receptors: an adult with an advanced solid tumor such as melanoma, head and neck, liver or kidney cancer.

This chain joins TRBV19 and TRBJ2-7; the match to TRBD1 covers 8 bases. Trimming took 5 bases from V and 0 from J; bases not matched to a gene: 6. The CDR3 extends over 15 amino acids. CDR1 LNHDA and CDR2 SQIVND come from the germline V gene (reference sequence). CDR3 amino acids: CASSLGGTGSYEQYF. For the CDR3, the DNA is TGTGCCAGTAGTCTAGGAGGGACAGGCTCCTACGAGCAGTACTTC.

This rearrangement joins TRBV29-1 to TRBJ2-1, with TRBD2 as a possible D gene (7 bases). Germline-derived CDR1 and CDR2 are SQVTM and ANQGSEA. The V and J ends lost 5 bases and 0 bases respectively, with 8 bases between them. The CDR3 runs to 13 residues. CDR3 residues: CSVRGASYNEQFF. The CDR3 coding sequence is TGCAGCGTTCGGGGGGCCTCCTACAATGAGCAGTTCTTC.

The sample holds one count of this clone. The chain employs TRBV6-6 and TRBJ2-7; 8 nucleotides align to TRBD1. The CDR3 length is 15 residues. V dropped 3 bases and J dropped 2; count of bases not matched to a gene: 6. Germline loops: CDR1 MNHNY, CDR2 SVGAGI (reference sequence). CDR3 residues: CASSYPGQGTYEQYF. In nucleotides, the CDR3 is TGTGCCAGCAGTTATCCAGGACAGGGTACCTACGAGCAGTACTTC.

The chain links TRBV9 to TRBJ1-4; no definite D call. The germline gives CDR1 SGDLS, CDR2 YYNGEE. V was shortened by 0 bases and J by 0 bases, with 6 bases between the two germline ends. The CDR3 runs 15 residues. The CDR3 DNA sequence: TGTGCCAGCAGCGTAGGGCTTTCAACTAATGAAAAACTGTTTTTT. Its translation is CASSVGLSTNEKLFF. Full variable domain (missing parts from reference TRBV9 and TRBJ1-4): DSGVTQTPKHLITATGQRVTLRCSPRSGDLSVYWYQQSLDQGLQFLIQYYNGEERAKGNILERFSAQQFPDLHSELNLSSLELGDSALYFCASSVGLSTNEKLFFGSGTQLSVL.

CDR3 nucleotides: TGTGCCAGCAGTTTTCCGGGACAGGGAAAGGAAGGCTACACCTTC. Encoded protein: CASSFPGQGKEGYTF. The gene calls are TRBV27 and TRBJ1-2; 9 bases are shared with TRBD1. V was clipped by 3 bases and J by 8 bases; unmatched bases: 10. Germline V gene data show CDR1 as MNHEY and CDR2 as SMNVEV (reference sequence). The CDR3 is 15 amino acids.

The CDR3 DNA follows: TGCGCCAGTAGGGACCTAACCGGGAACTCCTACAATGAGCAGTTCTTC. Protein: CASRDLTGNSYNEQFF. V usage is TRBV10-2 and J usage is TRBJ2-1; D assignment may be TRBD1 or TRBD2 (5 bases each). V gave up 9 bases and J gave up 0 bases, with 18 bases separating them. Germline-derived CDR1 and CDR2 are WSHSY and SAAADI. The CDR3 totals 16 residues.

The CDR3 nucleotides read TGTGCCAGCAGGACACAGGGGGCAGAATACGAGCAGTACTTC. The encoded protein is CASRTQGAEYEQYF. V usage is TRBV6-5 and J usage is TRBJ2-7; 9 positions agree with TRBD1. The CDR3 covers 14 residues. The V gene's germline CDR1 is MNHEY and CDR2 SVGAGI. The V gene end was trimmed by 6 bases and the J gene end by 4 bases; junction bases not matched to a gene: 7.

The V call is TRBV27, the J call TRBJ2-1; unclear D gene. Germline CDR1 reads MNHEY; CDR2 reads SMNVEV (reference sequence). Trimming pared 6 bases from V and 8 bases from J, leaving 8 bases between. The CDR3 length is 11 residues. For the CDR3, the DNA is TGTGCCAGCAGAAGAGAGGATGAGCAGTTCTTC. It encodes CASRREDEQFF.

The chain is built from TRBV4-1 and TRBJ1-4; D perhaps matches TRBD1 (6 bases). This CDR3 has 16 amino acids. The V end lost 3 bases, the J end lost 6 bases, and 17 bases lay between the germline ends. Germline V gene data show CDR1 as MGHRA and CDR2 as YSYEKL. The CDR3 coding sequence is TGCGCCAGCAGCCAGGCCAAGGGGGGGACTCATGAAAAACTGTTTTTT. It codes for CASSQAKGGTHEKLFF.